The 17 T cell receptor beta chains below all came from one sample that was sequenced in a study of CXCR3-negative and CXCR3-positive naive CD8 T cells (dated by TCRdb to the late 2010s). The sample was run on a NextSeq 550. The Human TCR Profiling Kit (MiLaboratory) was used to make UMI-labeled 5' RACE TRB cDNA libraries. TCRdb reprocessed the reads and lists each CDR3 protein sequence as a single entry, with no DNA. The sample table records some 130,000 distinct CDR3 sequences. The ten biggest clones cover 0.29% of the sample. Sequencing was done on a sample of naive CXCR3- CD8+ T cells from blood. The meaning of the sample's cell subset or site label: CD45RO-CCR7+CD27+CD95- naive CD8+ T cells lacking CXCR3 (TNR3-). The receptors were gathered from a human donor in good health. Some clones in this sample may be carry-over from other donors' samples.

V and J are TRBV20-1 and TRBJ2-5. Germline V CDR1 and CDR2: DFQATT, SNEGSKA (reference sequence). The CDR3 length is 16 residues. CDR3 protein: CSARGSSRPYQETQYF.

The chain uses TRBV6-2 or TRBV6-3 and TRBJ2-1. Germline CDR1 is MNHEY and CDR2 is SVGEGT. The CDR3 sequence is 13 residues long. The CDR3 here is CASSYSPHNEQFF.

The rearrangement links TRBV7-2 to TRBJ2-7; TCRdb's D gene call, TRBD2, goes unchecked for lack of DNA. The CDR3 is 14 residues long. Per the germline V gene, CDR1 is SGHTA and CDR2 is FQGNSA. CDR3 sequence reads: CASSQWTDSYEQYF.

V usage is TRBV10-3 and J usage is TRBJ2-7; no DNA is available, so the TRBD1 call from TCRdb remains unchecked. Germline values: CDR1 ENHRY, CDR2 SYGVKD. The CDR3 consists of 18 residues. The CDR3 protein is CAITDPGQGSSPGDERYF.

The chain links TRBV20-1 to TRBJ2-1; the D gene TCRdb calls, TRBD2, cannot be checked with no DNA. Germline loops: CDR1 DFQATT, CDR2 SNEGSKA (reference sequence). This CDR3 is 17 amino acids long. CDR3 protein: CSAREFSGTSGGNEQFF.

The chain has TRBV7-9 and TRBJ2-2; TCRdb's D call, TRBD1, is unchecked because there is no DNA. This CDR3 contains 16 residues. The germline gives CDR1 SEHNR, CDR2 FQNEAQ (reference sequence). The CDR3 loop reads CASSLVLGAPGGELFF. Filled out from reference TRBV7-9 and TRBJ2-2, the complete variable domain reads DTGVSQNPRHKITKRGQNVTFRCDPISEHNRLYWYRQTLGQGPEFLTYFQNEAQLEKSRLLSDRFSAERPKGSFSTLEIQRTEQGDSAMYLCASSLVLGAPGGELFFGEGSRLTVL.

The chain recombines TRBV5-1 with TRBJ2-2; with no DNA, the TCRdb D assignment of TRBD2 cannot be verified. Germline V gives CDR1 SGHRS, CDR2 YFSETQ. The CDR3 is 16 residues long. The CDR3 reads CASSPRGTMNTGELFF.

J is TRBJ1-1 and V is TRBV14; TCRdb's assignment of TRBD1 cannot be checked, as there is no DNA. Germline V gene sequence: CDR1 SGHDN, CDR2 FVKESK. The CDR3 has 15 amino acids. This chain's CDR3 is CASSRLQGLNTEAFF.

The chain couples TRBV27 to TRBJ2-7; TCRdb calls TRBD1, which cannot be checked without DNA. The CDR3 consists of 14 residues. CDR1 and CDR2 from the germline V gene are MNHEY and SMNVEV (reference sequence). CDR3: CASRSLTGAGEQYF.

V and J are TRBV6-6 and TRBJ2-5. The CDR3 has 13 residues. In germline, CDR1 is MNHNY, CDR2 SVGAGI (reference sequence). The CDR3 region is CATSGILQETQYF.

This CDR3 reads CASSSLGGVANYGYTF. The J gene is TRBJ1-2, the V gene TRBV11-3. The CDR3 extends over 16 amino acids. Per germline, CDR1 SGHNT and CDR2 YENEEA.

The J gene is TRBJ2-7, the V gene TRBV4-2; TCRdb indicates TRBD2, and absent DNA this call remains unverified. CDR1 and CDR2 (germline): LGHNA, YNFKEQ. The CDR3 has 15 residues. CDR3 sequence: CASSQVTSGDYEQYF.

The V call is TRBV19, the J call TRBJ1-1; the D call of TRBD1 rests on TCRdb alone, since no DNA is present to check it. This CDR3 is built from 15 residues. Germline V lookup: CDR1 LNHDA, CDR2 SQIVND (reference sequence). Here the CDR3 reads CASSISGQGRAEAFF.

V is TRBV29-1 and J is TRBJ1-2. The CDR3 spans 11 residues. Germline assignment: CDR1 SQVTM and CDR2 ANQGSEA. CDR3 loop: CSVGDRQGYTF.

J is TRBJ2-7 and V is TRBV20-1; TCRdb designates TRBD1, a call that cannot be tested without DNA. This CDR3 is built from 13 residues. Germline loops: CDR1 DFQATT, CDR2 SNEGSKA (reference sequence). CDR3 amino acids: CSARDQTVYEQYF.

The chain combines TRBV11-2 with TRBJ2-5; TCRdb proposes TRBD1, but this gene call is untestable without DNA. CDR3 length equals 15 residues. From germline, CDR1 is SGHAT and CDR2 FQNNGV. CDR3 protein: CASSPPGHFQETQYF.

This chain uses TRBV2 with TRBJ1-2; TCRdb indicates TRBD1, and absent DNA this call remains unverified. The CDR3 is made up of 14 amino acids. Germline V CDR1 and CDR2: SNHLY, FYNNEI. This CDR3 is CASRETGGAYGYTF.